The present entry profiles one T cell receptor (beta chain) with its context. TCRdb independently ran MiXCR on the 5' RACE reads; one entry per CDR3 protein. In the table there are approximately 560,000 distinct CDR3 sequences, 17% of which are singletons. The sample belongs to a study of T-cell memory formation after mild COVID-19. CDR3 length equals 15 residues. CDR1 and CDR2 from the germline V gene are DFQATT and SNEGSKA (reference sequence). Between the trimmed V and J ends, which lost 0 bases and 5 bases, there was a span of 16 bases. V and J are TRBV20-1 and TRBJ1-2; D is unclear. The sequence was obtained from an adult woman who had mild COVID-19 (a few samples of this study predate the infection). Cell type and time point are not known. Sequenced material: PBMCs or a T cell subset sorted from them (not recorded which). The CDR3 here is CSARDGSTTPYGYTF. The CDR3 DNA sequence: TGCAGTGCTAGAGATGGGTCAACAACCCCATATGGCTACACCTTC.